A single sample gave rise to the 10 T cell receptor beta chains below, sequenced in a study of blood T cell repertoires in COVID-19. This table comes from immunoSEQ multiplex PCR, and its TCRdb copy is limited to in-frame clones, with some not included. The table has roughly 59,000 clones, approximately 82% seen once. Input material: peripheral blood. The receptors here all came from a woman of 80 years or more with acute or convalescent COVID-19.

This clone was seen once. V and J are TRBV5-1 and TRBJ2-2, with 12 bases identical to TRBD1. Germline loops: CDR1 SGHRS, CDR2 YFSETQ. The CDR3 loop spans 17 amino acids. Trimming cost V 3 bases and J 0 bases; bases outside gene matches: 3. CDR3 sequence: CASSYGTGGSNTGELFF. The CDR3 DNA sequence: TGCGCCAGCAGCTACGGGACAGGGGGCTCGAACACCGGGGAGCTGTTTTTT.

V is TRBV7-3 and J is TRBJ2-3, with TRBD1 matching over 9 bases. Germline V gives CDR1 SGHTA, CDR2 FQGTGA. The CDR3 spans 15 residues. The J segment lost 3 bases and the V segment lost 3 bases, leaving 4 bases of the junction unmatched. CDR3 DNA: TGTGCCAGCAGCTTGACAGGGGGGCTTACAGATACGCAGTATTTT. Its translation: CASSLTGGLTDTQYF.

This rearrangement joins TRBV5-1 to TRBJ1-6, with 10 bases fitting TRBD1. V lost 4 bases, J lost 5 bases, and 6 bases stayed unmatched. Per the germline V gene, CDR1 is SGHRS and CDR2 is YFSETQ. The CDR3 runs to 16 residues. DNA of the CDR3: TGCGCCAGCAGCCTAGGGACAGGGGCGGATAATTCACCCCTCCACTTT. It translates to CASSLGTGADNSPLHF.

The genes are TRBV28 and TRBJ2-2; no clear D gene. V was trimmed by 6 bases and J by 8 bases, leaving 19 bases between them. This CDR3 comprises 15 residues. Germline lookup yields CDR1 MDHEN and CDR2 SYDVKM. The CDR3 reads CASSSLIGVGGELFF. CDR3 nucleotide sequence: TGTGCCAGCAGCTCTCTTATCGGAGTTGGTGGGGAGCTGTTTTTT. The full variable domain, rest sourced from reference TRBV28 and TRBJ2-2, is DVKVTQSSRYLVKRTGEKVFLECVQDMDHENMFWYRQDPGLGLRLIYFSYDVKMKEKGDIPEGYSVSREKKERFSLILESASTNQTSMYLCASSSLIGVGGELFFGEGSRLTVL.

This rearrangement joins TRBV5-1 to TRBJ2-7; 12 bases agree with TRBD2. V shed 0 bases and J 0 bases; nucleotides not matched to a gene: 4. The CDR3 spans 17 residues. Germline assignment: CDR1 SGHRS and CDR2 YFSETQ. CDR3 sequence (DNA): TGCGCCAGCAGCTTGGGACTAGCGGGGGACCTCTCCTACGAGCAGTACTTC. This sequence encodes CASSLGLAGDLSYEQYF.

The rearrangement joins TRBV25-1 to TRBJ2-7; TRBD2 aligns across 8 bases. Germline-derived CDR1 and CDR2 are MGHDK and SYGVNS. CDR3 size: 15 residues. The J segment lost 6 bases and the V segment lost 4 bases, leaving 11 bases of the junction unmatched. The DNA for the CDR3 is TGTGCCAGCAGTGCCCGGGGGGGACCCTCGGGCGAGCAGTACTTC. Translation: CASSARGGPSGEQYF.

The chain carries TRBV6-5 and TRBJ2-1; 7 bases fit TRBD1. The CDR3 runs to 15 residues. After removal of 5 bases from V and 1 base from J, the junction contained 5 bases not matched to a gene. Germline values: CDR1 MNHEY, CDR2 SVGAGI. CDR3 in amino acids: CASSPRQGSYNEQFF. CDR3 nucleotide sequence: TGTGCCAGCAGTCCTCGACAGGGATCCTACAATGAGCAGTTCTTC.

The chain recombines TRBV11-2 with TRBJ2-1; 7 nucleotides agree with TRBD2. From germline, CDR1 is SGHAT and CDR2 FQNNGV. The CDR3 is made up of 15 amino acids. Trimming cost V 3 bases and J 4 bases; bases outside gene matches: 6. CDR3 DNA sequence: TGTGCCAGCAGCTTTTACCTAGCGGTATACAATGAGCAGTTCTTC. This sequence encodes CASSFYLAVYNEQFF. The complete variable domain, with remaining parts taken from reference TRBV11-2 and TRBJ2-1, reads EAGVAQSPRYKIIEKRQSVAFWCNPISGHATLYWYQQILGQGPKLLIQFQNNGVVDDSQLPKDRFSAERLKGVDSTLKIQPAKLEDSAVYLCASSFYLAVYNEQFFGPGTRLTVL.

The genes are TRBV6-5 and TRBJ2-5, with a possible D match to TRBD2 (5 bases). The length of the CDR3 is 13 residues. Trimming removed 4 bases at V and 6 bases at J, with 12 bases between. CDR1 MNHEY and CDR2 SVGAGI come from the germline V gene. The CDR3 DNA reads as TGTGCCAGCAGTTTAACTAGGGCGAAGACCCAGTACTTC. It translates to CASSLTRAKTQYF.

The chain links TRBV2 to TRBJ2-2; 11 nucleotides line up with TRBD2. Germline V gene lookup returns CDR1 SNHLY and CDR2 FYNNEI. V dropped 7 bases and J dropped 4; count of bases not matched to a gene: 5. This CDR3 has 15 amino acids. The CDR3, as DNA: TGTGCCAGCAAGGAACTAGCGGGGGTCACCGGGGAGCTGTTTTTT. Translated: CASKELAGVTGELFF.